This TCR beta chain was captured in a study of beta chain features in type 1 diabetes. The wider study: The examined sorted cells totaled 107,917,701 across samples.

This clone has a handful of counts. V dropped 9 bases and J dropped 0 bases, with 18 bases sitting between them. The CDR3 totals 17 residues. Germline CDR1 and CDR2: MNHEY and SMNVEV (reference sequence). Reverse transcription of all isolated RNA meant that expressed TCRB transcripts were sequenced. Libraries were prepared by immunoSEQ multiplex PCR; TCRdb keeps only in-frame clonotypes and omits some of them. This table has more than 140,000 clones, less than 10% appearing once. The specimen sequenced was central memory CD4+ T cells from blood. The source is a woman in her forties in good health. V usage is TRBV27 and J usage is TRBJ1-6; tentative D call: TRBD1 (6 bases). Here the CDR3 DNA reads TGTGCCAGAACCCCGGACAGCACGAGCTCCTATAATTCACCCCTCCACTTT. Translating it yields CARTPDSTSSYNSPLHF.